The next 10 T cell receptor beta chains were all read from a single sample in a study of blood T cell repertoires in COVID-19. Sequencing used immunoSEQ multiplex PCR; TCRdb keeps in-frame clones, though not all of them. The sample lists fewer than 250,000 clones, about four fifths occurring once. Material: peripheral blood. The receptors here all came from a woman between 40 and 55 years old with active or convalescent COVID-19.

The chain employs TRBV21-1 and TRBJ1-2. TRBV21-1 represents a pseudogene. The CDR3 contains 13 residues. The CDR3 nucleotides are TGTGCCAGCAGCAAAGCGAAGCAACATGGCTACACCTTC. Translating gives CASSKAKQHGYTF.

The chain employs TRBV29-1 and TRBJ1-4; D is unclear. CDR3 size: 10 residues. Between the trimmed V and J ends, which lost 3 bases and 8 bases, there was a span of 4 bases. CDR1 is SQVTM, CDR2 ANQGSEA, per germline. CDR3 sequence reads: CSVEREKLFF. The DNA of the CDR3 is TGCAGCGTTGAGAGGGAAAAACTGTTTTTT.

The J gene is TRBJ2-3, the V gene TRBV3-1 (or the pseudogene TRBV3-2); 8 bases line up with TRBD2. The germline V gene has CDR1 LGHDT and CDR2 YNNKEL (reference sequence). CDR3 length: 17 amino acids. V lost 4 bases, J lost 2 bases, and 11 bases stayed unmatched. The CDR3 nucleotides read TGTGCCAGCAGCCCCTACGTTGGGCGGGGGGACACAGATACGCAGTATTTT. The encoded protein is CASSPYVGRGDTDTQYF.

The J gene is TRBJ2-5, the V gene TRBV19; 13 bases agree with TRBD2. CDR1 LNHDA and CDR2 SQIVND come from the germline V gene (reference sequence). The ends lost 5 bases at V and 5 bases at J; junction bases unmatched: 5. This CDR3 contains 15 residues. The chain's CDR3 is CASSATTSGRETQYF. Here the CDR3 DNA reads TGTGCCAGTAGTGCGACGACTAGCGGGAGGGAGACCCAGTACTTC. The complete variable domain, with remaining parts taken from reference TRBV19 and TRBJ2-5, reads DGGITQSPKYLFRKEGQNVTLSCEQNLNHDAMYWYRQDPGQGLRLIYYSQIVNDFQKGDIAEGYSVSREKKESFPLTVTSAQKNPTAFYLCASSATTSGRETQYFGPGTRLLVL.

The CDR3 coding sequence is TGTGCCAGCTCAACACAAGACCAAGAGACCCAGTACTTC. Translating gives CASSTQDQETQYF. The rearrangement uses TRBV11-2 and TRBJ2-5; D remains unclear. From germline, CDR1 is SGHAT and CDR2 FQNNGV. V was pared by 8 bases and J by 0 bases, with 10 bases between. This CDR3 comprises 13 residues. Using reference TRBV11-2 and TRBJ2-5 for the parts outside the CDR3, the full variable domain is EAGVAQSPRYKIIEKRQSVAFWCNPISGHATLYWYQQILGQGPKLLIQFQNNGVVDDSQLPKDRFSAERLKGVDSTLKIQPAKLEDSAVYLCASSTQDQETQYFGPGTRLLVL.

This clone has just a few counts. This chain joins TRBV28 and TRBJ1-2; the D is unclear. Per germline, CDR1 MDHEN and CDR2 SYDVKM. The CDR3 is 12 residues long. Deletions cut 7 bases from V and 3 bases from J, with 9 bases between. This chain's CDR3 is CASNRRDYGYTF. The CDR3 DNA follows: TGTGCCAGCAACCGGCGGGACTATGGCTACACCTTC.

The chain employs TRBV25-1 and TRBJ2-4; maybe TRBD1 (6 bases). V lost 3 bases, J lost 3 bases, and 6 bases lay in between. The CDR3 has 13 residues. Germline assignment: CDR1 MGHDK and CDR2 SYGVNS. CDR3: CASSEDSKNIQYF. CDR3 in DNA: TGTGCCAGCAGTGAGGACAGCAAAAACATTCAGTACTTC.

The chain couples TRBV7-8 to TRBJ2-1; 11 bases map to TRBD2. CDR1 is SGHVS and CDR2 is FQNEAQ in the germline V gene. Losses at the gene ends were 4 bases for V and 8 bases for J; bases not matched to a gene: 10. This CDR3 region has 16 residues. CDR3 DNA sequence: TGTGCCAGCAGCTACGGGCTAGCGGGGGGCGGGCATGAGCAGTTCTTC. Translating it yields CASSYGLAGGGHEQFF.

V and J are TRBV12-3 or TRBV12-4 and TRBJ2-1, with TRBD2 identical over 14 bases. J was trimmed by 9 bases and V by 6 bases; bases with no gene match: 1. The CDR3 totals 13 residues. The CDR3 spells CASSGLAGGEQFF. CDR3 coding DNA: TGTGCCAGCAGCGGACTAGCGGGAGGTGAGCAGTTCTTC.

V gene TRBV6-4 combines with J gene TRBJ1-6; a weak D match, TRBD1 (6 bases). V was clipped by 7 bases and J by 6 bases, with 13 bases between them. This CDR3 has 14 residues. Germline V gives CDR1 MRHNA, CDR2 SNTAGT. The chain's CDR3 is CASNVGQLNSPLHF. CDR3 nucleotides: TGTGCCAGCAACGTTGGACAGCTTAATTCACCCCTCCACTTT.